The 4 T cell receptor beta chains presented below share a single source sample, sequenced in a study of shared clonotypes between healthy human individuals. Using immunoSEQ multiplex PCR, the repertoire was profiled, and TCRdb retains in-frame clones only, with some absent. The sample records fewer than 600,000 clones, around three quarters being singletons. Sequencing input: PBMCs. Every receptor here comes from a woman aged 40 to 49 in good health. Some clones in this sample may be carry-over from other donors' samples.

The V call is TRBV5-6, the J call TRBJ2-5, with D possibly being TRBD2 (7 bases). The CDR3 totals 15 residues. Trimming pared 4 bases from V and 6 bases from J, leaving 19 bases between. Germline loops: CDR1 SGHDT, CDR2 YYEEEE. DNA of the CDR3: TGTGCCAGCAGCCAAGTTGGGGAGGGGGATAAGACCCAGTACTTC. Translation: CASSQVGEGDKTQYF.

The gene calls are TRBV18 and TRBJ1-5; D ambiguous. The CDR3 totals 14 residues. The germline CDR1 and CDR2 sequences are KGHSH and LQKENI. V was cut by 3 bases and J by 4 bases, with 10 bases left in between. CDR3 amino acids: CASSPSRENQPQHF. CDR3 DNA: TGTGCCAGCTCACCGTCCCGGGAGAATCAGCCCCAGCATTTT. Complete variable domain (other parts from reference TRBV18 and TRBJ1-5): NAGVMQNPRHLVRRRGQEARLRCSPMKGHSHVYWYRQLPEEGLKFMVYLQKENIIDESGMPKERFSAEFPKEGPSILRIQQVVRGDSAAYFCASSPSRENQPQHFGDGTRLSIL.

This clone has just one count. V is TRBV27 and J is TRBJ2-6; 12 bases are a match to TRBD1. The CDR3 sequence is 17 residues long. Germline lookup yields CDR1 MNHEY and CDR2 SMNVEV (reference sequence). The junction had 9 bases not matched to a gene; V was cut back by 8 bases and J by 4 bases. The CDR3: CASCPGQGAAGANVLTF. The CDR3 DNA reads TGTGCCAGCTGCCCGGGACAGGGGGCTGCGGGGGCCAACGTCCTGACTTTC.

CDR3 nucleotides: TGTGCCAGCAGCCTCCGACAGGGGTTCACCGGGGAGCTGTTTTTT. Translated: CASSLRQGFTGELFF. The gene calls are TRBV5-4 and TRBJ2-2; 8 bases align to TRBD1. Germline V gives CDR1 SGHNT, CDR2 YYREEE (reference sequence). Unmatched junction bases numbered 6, after V lost 4 bases and J lost 4 bases. CDR3 length: 15 amino acids.